This TCR beta chain derives from a study of T cell responses to AZD1222 COVID-19 vaccine. Germline lookup yields CDR1 LNHDA and CDR2 SQIVND (reference sequence). The ends lost 8 bases at V and 2 bases at J; junction bases unmatched: 5. The CDR3 loop spans 13 amino acids. Sequencing was performed with immunoSEQ multiplex PCR; in TCRdb, only in-frame clones are kept and a portion is missing. The sample has tens of thousands of clones, around nine tenths seen once. This sequence was found in an adult in good health. This chain connects TRBV19 to TRBJ2-5, with TRBD1 matching 7 bases. The sample in question was peripheral blood, obtained on day 0 of MenACWY control vaccination. This chain's CDR3 is CASSDRAQETQYF. CDR3 nucleotide sequence: TGTGCCAGTTCTGACAGGGCGCAAGAGACCCAGTACTTC. Supplemented by reference TRBV19 and TRBJ2-5, the full variable domain reads DGGITQSPKYLFRKEGQNVTLSCEQNLNHDAMYWYRQDPGQGLRLIYYSQIVNDFQKGDIAEGYSVSREKKESFPLTVTSAQKNPTAFYLCASSDRAQETQYFGPGTRLLVL.